Listed below are T cell receptor beta chains from one sample, sequenced in a study of T cells after yellow fever vaccination. TCRdb called the 5' RACE reads again in MiXCR, with one record for every CDR3 protein. The sample lists some 320,000 distinct CDR3 sequences; roughly 8.7% were seen once. The sample in question was CD4+ T cells sorted from PBMCs, obtained 5 days after the yellow fever booster vaccination. These TCRs come from a man younger than 30 who received the YFV17D yellow fever vaccine. CDR3s include the opening cysteine and the closing phenylalanine or tryptophan. Each record gives: V gene, CDR3 protein.

TRBV3-1 | CASSWTSGGPNTGELFF
TRBV4-2 | CASSQESPGSGNTIYF
TRBV9 | CASSLRLAGGDEQFF
TRBV12-3/TRBV12-4 | CASRDLERGVNEQYF
TRBV7-2 | CASSSDWGNTEAFF
TRBV7-8 | CASSLARGGENIQYF
TRBV6-2/TRBV6-3 | CASSYSGAETDQPQHF
TRBV5-1 | CASSLGSTGEVATF
TRBV9 | CASSAGGPNNSPLHF
TRBV24-1 | CATSEQGRGGYTF
TRBV6-5 | CASSYSAGVNTIYF
TRBV7-2 | CASQPQGNQETQYF
TRBV5-4 | CASSHPRDGRTEAFF
TRBV28 | CASSSSGQNSPLHF
TRBV5-1 | CASSSSGTPGELFF
TRBV20-1 | CSARDPRKDYGYTF
TRBV6-2/TRBV6-3 | CASSTGHMNTEAFF
TRBV4-3 | CASSQDRGTGTSPLHF
TRBV6-5 | CASSYSRGRGTEAFF
TRBV4-3 | CASSHGENQPQHF
TRBV4-2 | CASSHASGGGETQYF
TRBV12-3/TRBV12-4 | CATRSGQGYGYTF
TRBV4-3 | CASSQDRGLATGELFF
TRBV25-1 | CASSEGAGIGFNSPLHF
TRBV7-9 | CASSRRDRGDTGELFF
TRBV4-1 | CASSALDYNEQFF
TRBV10-3 | CAMRPAFNSPLHF
TRBV7-2 | CASSSYFLSYNEQFF
TRBV6-5 | CASSYSYPGGETQYF
TRBV6-2/TRBV6-3 | CASSSAGGNEQFF
TRBV10-3 | CAISESGAGDGYGYTF
TRBV11-2 | CASSSNQGLDTQYF
TRBV20-1 | CSARAGADTQYF